This is a list of T cell receptor beta chains from one sample in a study of shared clonotypes between healthy human individuals. Sequenced by immunoSEQ multiplex PCR; TCRdb stores in-frame clones only, minus some. The table shows roughly 380,000 clones, with 96% occurring only once. The source material was memory CD8+ T cells sorted from blood. The receptors were sampled from a man aged 25-45 years in good health. CDR3s include the opening cysteine and the closing phenylalanine or tryptophan. Fields, in order: J gene, V gene, D gene, clone size, CDR3 protein, CDR3 DNA. A D gene is named only where the DNA matches it firmly. Some rows mark clone size as missing; the rest say once, few, many or name a class of expanded clone.

J gene: TRBJ2-4; V gene: TRBV28; D gene: TRBD1; clone size: NA; CDR3 protein: CASSFYRGTKNIQYF; CDR3 DNA: TGTGCCAGCAGTTTCTACAGGGGTACCAAAAACATTCAGTACTTC
J gene: TRBJ2-1; V gene: TRBV28; D gene: NA; clone size: once; CDR3 protein: CASRYGDNEQFF; CDR3 DNA: TGTGCCAGCAGGTATGGGGACAATGAGCAGTTCTTC
J gene: TRBJ1-1; V gene: TRBV7-4; D gene: NA; clone size: NA; CDR3 protein: CASSLRGRTAGLKNTEAFF; CDR3 DNA: TGTGCCAGCAGCTTAAGGGGAAGGACTGCGGGTTTGAAAAACACTGAAGCTTTCTTT
J gene: TRBJ2-4; V gene: TRBV12-5; D gene: NA; clone size: NA; CDR3 protein: CASGLGGNGDIQYF; CDR3 DNA: TGTGCTAGTGGTTTGGGGGGCAACGGGGACATTCAGTACTTC
J gene: TRBJ2-3; V gene: TRBV28; D gene: TRBD1; clone size: NA; CDR3 protein: CASSYRQGTDTQYF; CDR3 DNA: TGTGCCAGCAGTTACCGACAGGGTACAGATACGCAGTATTTT
J gene: TRBJ1-3; V gene: TRBV2; D gene: NA; clone size: NA; CDR3 protein: CASRTSGTAGNTIYF; CDR3 DNA: TGTGCCAGCAGGACATCCGGGACTGCTGGAAACACCATATATTTT
J gene: TRBJ2-5; V gene: TRBV6-1; D gene: NA; clone size: NA; CDR3 protein: CASSARGWETQYF; CDR3 DNA: TGTGCCAGCAGTGCTCGTGGGTGGGAGACCCAGTACTTC
J gene: TRBJ2-7; V gene: TRBV5-1; D gene: NA; clone size: NA; CDR3 protein: CASSFTHTYEQYF; CDR3 DNA: TGCGCCAGCAGCTTTACTCATACCTACGAGCAGTACTTC
J gene: TRBJ2-7; V gene: TRBV9; D gene: TRBD2; clone size: NA; CDR3 protein: CASSVGSTSVAPYEQYF; CDR3 DNA: TGTGCCAGCAGCGTAGGATCAACTAGCGTAGCCCCCTACGAGCAGTACTTC
J gene: TRBJ1-1; V gene: TRBV18; D gene: NA; clone size: NA; CDR3 protein: CASSPRMEPMNTEAFF; CDR3 DNA: TGTGCCAGCTCACCAAGAATGGAGCCCATGAACACTGAAGCTTTCTTT
J gene: TRBJ1-2; V gene: TRBV6-5; D gene: NA; clone size: NA; CDR3 protein: CASMDGVWGYTF; CDR3 DNA: TGTGCCAGCATGGATGGGGTCTGGGGCTACACCTTC